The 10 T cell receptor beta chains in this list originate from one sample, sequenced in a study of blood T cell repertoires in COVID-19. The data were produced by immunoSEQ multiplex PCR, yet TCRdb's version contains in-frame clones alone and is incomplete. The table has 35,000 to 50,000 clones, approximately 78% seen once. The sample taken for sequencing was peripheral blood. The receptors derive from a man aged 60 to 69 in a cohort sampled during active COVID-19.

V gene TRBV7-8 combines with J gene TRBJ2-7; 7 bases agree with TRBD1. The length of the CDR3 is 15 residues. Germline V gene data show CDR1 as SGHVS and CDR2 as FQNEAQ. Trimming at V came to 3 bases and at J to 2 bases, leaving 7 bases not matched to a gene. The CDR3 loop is CASSFPPTGPYEQYF. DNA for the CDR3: TGTGCCAGCAGCTTCCCACCGACAGGGCCCTACGAGCAGTACTTC.

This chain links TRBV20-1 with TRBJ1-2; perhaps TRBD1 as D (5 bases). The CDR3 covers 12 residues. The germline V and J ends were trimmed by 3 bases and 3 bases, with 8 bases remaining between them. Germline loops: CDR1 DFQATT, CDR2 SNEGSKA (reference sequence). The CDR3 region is CSASVTDYGYTF. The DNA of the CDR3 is TGCAGTGCTAGTGTGACAGACTATGGCTACACCTTC.

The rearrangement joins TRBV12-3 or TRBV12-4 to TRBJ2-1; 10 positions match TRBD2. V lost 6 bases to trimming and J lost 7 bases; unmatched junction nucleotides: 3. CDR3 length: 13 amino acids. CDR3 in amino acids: CASSSGRGNEQFF. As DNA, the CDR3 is TGTGCCAGCAGCAGCGGGAGGGGAAATGAGCAGTTCTTC.

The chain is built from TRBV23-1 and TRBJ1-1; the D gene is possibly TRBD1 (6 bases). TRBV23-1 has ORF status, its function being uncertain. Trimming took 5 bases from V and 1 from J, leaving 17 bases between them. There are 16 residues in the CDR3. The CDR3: CASSAKAPDRNTEAFF. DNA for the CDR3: TGCGCCAGCAGTGCGAAAGCCCCGGACAGGAACACTGAAGCTTTCTTT.

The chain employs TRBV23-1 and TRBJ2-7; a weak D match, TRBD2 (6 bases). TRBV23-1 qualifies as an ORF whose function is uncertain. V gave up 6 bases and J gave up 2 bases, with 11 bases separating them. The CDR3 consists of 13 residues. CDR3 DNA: TGCGCCAGCAGGCGGGGCCAGACCTACGAGCAGTACTTC. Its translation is CASRRGQTYEQYF.

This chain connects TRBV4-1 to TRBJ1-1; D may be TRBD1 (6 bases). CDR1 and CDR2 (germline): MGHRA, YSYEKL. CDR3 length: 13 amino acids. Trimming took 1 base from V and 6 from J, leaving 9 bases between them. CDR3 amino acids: CASSQVQGAEAFF. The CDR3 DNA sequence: TGCGCCAGCAGCCAAGTACAGGGCGCTGAAGCTTTCTTT.

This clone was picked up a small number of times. DNA of the CDR3: TGTGCCAGCGGTGGGACAACCACTGAAGCTTTCTTT. This sequence encodes CASGGTTTEAFF. The chain links TRBV28 to TRBJ1-1, with D possibly matching TRBD1 (6 bases). The ends were cut back, 8 bases at V and 4 bases at J, with 11 bases in the middle. The CDR3 is made up of 12 amino acids. Germline CDR1 reads MDHEN; CDR2 reads SYDVKM.

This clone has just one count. Here the CDR3 reads CASSPDTEAFF. In nucleotides, the CDR3 is TGTGCCAGCAGCCCTGACACTGAAGCTTTCTTT. The rearrangement joins TRBV11-3 to TRBJ1-1, with unresolved D. Trimming pared 5 bases from V and 3 bases from J, leaving 4 bases between. This CDR3 is built from 11 residues. The germline CDR1 and CDR2 sequences are SGHNT and YENEEA.

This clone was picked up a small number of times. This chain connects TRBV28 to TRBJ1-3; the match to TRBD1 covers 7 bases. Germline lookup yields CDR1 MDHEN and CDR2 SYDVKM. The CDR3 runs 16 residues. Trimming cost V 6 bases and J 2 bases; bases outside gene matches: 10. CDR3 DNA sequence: TGTGCCAGCAGGGTACAATCAGGGGGAGCTGGAAACACCATATATTTT. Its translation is CASRVQSGGAGNTIYF.

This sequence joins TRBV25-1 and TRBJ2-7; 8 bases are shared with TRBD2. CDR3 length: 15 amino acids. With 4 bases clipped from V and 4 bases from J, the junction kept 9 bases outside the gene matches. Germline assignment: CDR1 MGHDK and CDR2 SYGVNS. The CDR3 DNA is TGTGCCAGCAGTGGGGGCAGCGGGAGTCCGTACGAGCAGTACTTC. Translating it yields CASSGGSGSPYEQYF.